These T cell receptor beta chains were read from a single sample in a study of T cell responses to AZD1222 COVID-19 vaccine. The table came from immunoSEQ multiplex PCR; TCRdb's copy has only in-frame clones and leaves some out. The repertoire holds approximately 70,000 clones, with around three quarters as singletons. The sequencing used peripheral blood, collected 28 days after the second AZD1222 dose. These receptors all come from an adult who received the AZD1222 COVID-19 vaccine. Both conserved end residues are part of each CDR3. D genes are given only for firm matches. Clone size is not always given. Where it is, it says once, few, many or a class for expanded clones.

CASSPRGLAGVNEQFF,TGTGCCAGCAGCCCCCGGGGACTAGCGGGAGTAAATGAGCAGTTCTTC,.,TRBV3-1/TRBV3-2,TRBD2,TRBJ2-1
CASSSRRAPDTQYF,TGTGCCAGCAGTTCCCGGAGAGCCCCAGATACGCAGTATTTT,.,TRBV5-6,.,TRBJ2-3
CASSLEQSYGYTF,TGTGCCAGCAGTTTAGAGCAGTCCTATGGCTACACCTTC,few,TRBV5-4,.,TRBJ1-2
CASSGGGTSGGNTGELFF,TGTGCCAGCAGCGGTGGAGGGACTAGCGGGGGGAACACCGGGGAGCTGTTTTTT,.,TRBV5-4,TRBD2,TRBJ2-2
CASSDGLAGGVHEQYF,TGCGCCAGCAGCGACGGACTAGCGGGGGGAGTCCACGAGCAGTACTTC,few,TRBV5-1,TRBD2,TRBJ2-7
CASSPHPGSRATDTQYF,TGTGCCAGTAGTCCTCACCCAGGGTCTCGGGCCACAGATACGCAGTATTTT,.,TRBV19,.,TRBJ2-3
CASSLTFDYGYTF,TGTGCCAGCAGTTTAACGTTCGACTATGGCTACACCTTC,few,TRBV28,.,TRBJ1-2
CASSGRVSETQYF,TGTGCCAGTAGTGGTAGGGTCTCAGAGACCCAGTACTTC,.,TRBV19,.,TRBJ2-5
CATSDTRYSNQPQHF,TGTGCCACCAGTGATACACGATATAGCAATCAGCCCCAGCATTTT,.,TRBV24-1,.,TRBJ1-5
CASSQDGGGTYEQYF,TGCGCCAGCAGCCAAGACGGAGGGGGGACCTACGAGCAGTACTTC,.,TRBV4-1,.,TRBJ2-7
CASSRASGDGELFF,TGTGCCAGCAGCCGCGCTAGCGGGGACGGGGAGCTGTTTTTT,.,TRBV3-1/TRBV3-2,TRBD2,TRBJ2-2
CASSYLRGTTGELFF,TGTGCCAGCAGTTACCTTCGGGGGACCACCGGGGAGCTGTTTTTT,once,TRBV6-5,.,TRBJ2-2
CASSQDWTRQSTQYF,TGTGCCAGCAGCCAAGACTGGACCCGCCAATCCACGCAGTATTTT,.,TRBV14,.,TRBJ2-3
CASSLAGGAGTDTQYF,TGTGCCAGCAGTTTGGCCGGGGGGGCAGGCACAGATACGCAGTATTTT,once,TRBV28,TRBD2,TRBJ2-3
CAWSVMGGNYEQYF,TGTGCCTGGAGTGTAATGGGCGGTAACTACGAGCAGTACTTC,.,TRBV30,.,TRBJ2-7
CASSRDSTYEQYF,TGTGCCAGCAGTCGGGACAGCACCTACGAGCAGTACTTC,.,TRBV6-5,TRBD1,TRBJ2-7
CASSSDRTYGYTF,TGTGCCAGCAGCTCAGACAGGACATATGGCTACACCTTC,.,TRBV6-5,.,TRBJ1-2
CASSLTGGPVSNQPQHF,TGTGCCAGCAGCCTGACAGGGGGGCCGGTTAGCAATCAGCCCCAGCATTTT,.,TRBV28,TRBD1,TRBJ1-5
CSASPAGGSSYNEQFF,TGCAGTGCTAGTCCCGCCGGCGGGAGCTCCTACAATGAGCAGTTCTTC,.,TRBV20-1,TRBD2,TRBJ2-1
CASGGGFSYNEQFF,TGTGCCAGCGGTGGGGGGTTCTCCTACAATGAGCAGTTCTTC,.,TRBV5-4,.,TRBJ2-1
CASSRPAYEQYF,TGTGCCAGCAGCCGACCCGCCTACGAGCAGTACTTC,.,TRBV28,.,TRBJ2-7
CASSPAGGGSYNEQFF,TGTGCCAGCAGCCCAGCTGGCGGAGGCTCCTACAATGAGCAGTTCTTC,few,TRBV7-6,.,TRBJ2-1
CASSQFTFSDGYTF,TGTGCCAGCAGCCAATTCACTTTCAGTGACGGCTACACCTTC,.,TRBV3-1/TRBV3-2,.,TRBJ1-2
CASSLGLVQNIQYF,TGTGCCAGCAGCCTTGGACTAGTCCAAAACATTCAGTACTTC,.,TRBV7-8,TRBD2,TRBJ2-4
CASSLVGHSYGYTF,TGTGCCAGCAGTTTAGTCGGACACAGCTATGGCTACACCTTC,.,TRBV28,.,TRBJ1-2
CASSLTGTTYEQYF,TGCGCCAGCAGCTTGACAGGGACAACCTACGAGCAGTACTTC,.,TRBV5-1,.,TRBJ2-7
CASSYAGTTGELFF,TGTGCCAGCAGTTATGCAGGGACCACCGGGGAGCTGTTTTTT,.,TRBV27,.,TRBJ2-2
CASRENIPQGTLHF,TGTGCCAGTAGGGAGAACATACCCCAAGGTACCCTCCACTTT,.,TRBV28,.,TRBJ1-6
CASESGSSYNEQFF,TGTGCCAGCGAAAGCGGAAGCTCCTACAATGAGCAGTTCTTC,.,TRBV6-5,.,TRBJ2-1
CASSIRTGRGTAPYGYTF,TGTGCCAGTAGTATTCGAACCGGACGGGGGACCGCGCCCTATGGCTACACCTTC,.,TRBV19,.,TRBJ1-2
CASSPGLGGGYEQYF,TGTGCCAGCTCACCGGGCCTTGGCGGAGGCTACGAGCAGTACTTC,.,TRBV18,.,TRBJ2-7
CASSRGQGMYQETQYF,TGTGCCAGCAGCCGTGGACAGGGAATGTACCAAGAGACCCAGTACTTC,.,TRBV5-8,TRBD1,TRBJ2-5
CASSPAGLGTKNIQYF,TGTGCCAGCAGCCCGGCTGGGCTGGGAACCAAAAACATTCAGTACTTC,.,TRBV7-9,.,TRBJ2-4
CATSRDGTFHGYGYTF,TGTGCCACCAGCAGAGATGGAACATTCCATGGCTATGGCTACACCTTC,.,TRBV15,.,TRBJ1-2
CASSLSGVGYEQYF,TGTGCCAGCAGCTTGAGTGGGGTGGGCTACGAGCAGTACTTC,.,TRBV5-5,.,TRBJ2-7
CASRMTSGSHEQFF,TGTGCCAGCCGGATGACTAGCGGGAGTCATGAGCAGTTCTTC,.,TRBV7-9,TRBD2,TRBJ2-1
CASSAGTNTGELFF,TGTGCCAGTTCCGCGGGGACAAACACCGGGGAGCTGTTTTTT,.,TRBV7-2,.,TRBJ2-2
CASRRGLTTGELFF,TGTGCCAGCAGAAGGGGGCTAACCACCGGGGAGCTGTTTTTT,.,TRBV28,TRBD1,TRBJ2-2
CASGQANTGELFF,TGCGCCAGCGGGCAGGCGAACACCGGGGAGCTGTTTTTT,.,TRBV5-1,.,TRBJ2-2
CAWSVRGSGEQYF,TGTGCCTGGAGTGTACGGGGGTCGGGTGAGCAGTACTTC,.,TRBV30,.,TRBJ2-7
CASSIDRSTGLNTEAFF,TGTGCCAGTAGTATAGATCGGAGTACAGGGCTGAACACTGAAGCTTTCTTT,.,TRBV19,.,TRBJ1-1
CAFRRMPYVGEKLFF,TGTGCCTTCCGACGCATGCCCTACGTTGGTGAAAAACTGTTTTTT,.,TRBV30,.,TRBJ1-4
CSVEQRGVSYEQYF,TGCAGCGTTGAACAAAGGGGGGTTTCGTACGAGCAGTACTTC,.,TRBV29-1,.,TRBJ2-7
CATRSAGGPRQFF,TGCGCCACCCGGAGTGCGGGGGGGCCCCGGCAGTTCTTC,.,TRBV10-2,TRBD2,TRBJ2-1
CASSPVWGSTIYF,TGTGCCAGCAGCCCTGTTTGGGGGAGCACCATATATTTT,.,TRBV14,.,TRBJ1-3
CASSLPVGYTF,TGTGCCAGCAGCTTACCGGTGGGCTACACCTTC,.,TRBV7-2,.,TRBJ1-2
CASSSHGQEYEQFF,TGTGCCAGCAGCTCACATGGGCAGGAATATGAGCAGTTCTTC,.,TRBV7-3,.,TRBJ2-1
CASGEGARGNTIYF,TGTGCCTCTGGGGAGGGGGCGCGTGGAAACACCATATATTTT,few,TRBV2,TRBD1,TRBJ1-3
CASSMGTSGEETQYF,TGTGCCAGTAGTATGGGGACTAGCGGTGAAGAGACCCAGTACTTC,.,TRBV19,TRBD2,TRBJ2-5
CAISGTGDTEAFF,TGTGCCATCAGTGGAACCGGGGACACTGAAGCTTTCTTT,once,TRBV10-3,.,TRBJ1-1
CASLDSSGTDTQYF,TGTGCCAGTTTGGACTCATCCGGCACAGATACGCAGTATTTT,.,TRBV28,.,TRBJ2-3
CAWSGPAWGGGAGNYEQYF,TGTGCCTGGAGTGGCCCCGCTTGGGGCGGGGGGGCAGGTAACTACGAGCAGTACTTC,once,TRBV30,TRBD2,TRBJ2-7